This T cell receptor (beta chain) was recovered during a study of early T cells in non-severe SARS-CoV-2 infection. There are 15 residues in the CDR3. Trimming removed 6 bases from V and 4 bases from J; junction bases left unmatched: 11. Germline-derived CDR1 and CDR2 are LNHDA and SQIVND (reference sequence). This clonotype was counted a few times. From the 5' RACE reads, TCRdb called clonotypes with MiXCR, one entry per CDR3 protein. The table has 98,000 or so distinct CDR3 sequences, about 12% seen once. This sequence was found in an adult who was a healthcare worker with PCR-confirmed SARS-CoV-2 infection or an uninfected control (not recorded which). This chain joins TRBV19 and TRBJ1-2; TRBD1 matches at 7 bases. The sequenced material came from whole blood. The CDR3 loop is CASRPGQSDFYGYTF. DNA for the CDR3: TGTGCCAGTAGGCCGGGACAGTCTGATTTCTATGGCTACACCTTC.